One and the same sample provided the 6 T cell receptor beta chains below, sequenced in a study of control samples from healthy donors and cancer patients (dated by TCRdb to the early 2020s). Libraries came from the immunoSEQ multiplex PCR assay. The clones in this table, taken by TCRdb from immuneACCESS, are in-frame only. Not every clone is retained; where verified, under half of the shortfall comes from an unresolved V gene, and the cause of the rest is unknown. Counted in this sample were about 160,000 clones; approximately 90% of them appeared once. The ten largest account for around 13% of the sample. The specimen was blood. The origin of the receptors is a man under 40 in good health.

This clone was counted only a few times. This chain connects TRBV19 to TRBJ2-7; 12 bases align to TRBD1. The ends lost 10 bases at V and 6 bases at J; junction bases unmatched: 10. Germline CDR1 is LNHDA and CDR2 is SQIVND (reference sequence). This CDR3 comprises 14 residues. CDR3 sequence: CATHPGQGASEQYF. CDR3 DNA: TGTGCCACCCACCCGGGACAGGGGGCTTCCGAGCAGTACTTC.

This sequence joins TRBV7-8 and TRBJ2-4; 7 nucleotides agree with TRBD2. With 5 bases clipped from V and 8 bases from J, the junction kept 9 bases outside the gene matches. CDR1 SGHVS and CDR2 FQNEAQ come from the germline V gene. The CDR3 has 14 residues. CDR3 sequence reads: CASSPGLVGDIQYF. The DNA for the CDR3 is TGTGCCAGCAGCCCAGGACTAGTGGGGGACATTCAGTACTTC.

V gene TRBV5-5 combines with J gene TRBJ1-1; 7 positions agree with TRBD1. Trimming took 0 bases from V and 11 from J; bases not matched to a gene: 7. The germline CDR1 and CDR2 sequences are SGHKS and YYEKEE (reference sequence). The CDR3 extends over 13 amino acids. The CDR3 region is CASSLGQGFGAFF. CDR3 in DNA: TGTGCCAGCAGCTTGGGACAGGGTTTTGGGGCTTTCTTT.

This chain connects TRBV13 to TRBJ1-6, with unresolved D. The V end lost 4 bases, the J end lost 8 bases, and 15 bases lay between the germline ends. Germline V gives CDR1 PRHDT, CDR2 FYEKMQ (reference sequence). The CDR3 is 15 amino acids. Here the CDR3 DNA reads TGTGCCAGCAGCTCGTTTCCTAACGCCGATTCACCCCTCCACTTT. It codes for CASSSFPNADSPLHF.

CDR3 in DNA: TGTGCCAGCAGCGCCGAGGGCCACTTTCTGGGCTACACCTTC. Amino acid sequence: CASSAEGHFLGYTF. The chain carries TRBV9 and TRBJ1-2, with D hard to call. V lost 3 bases to trimming and J lost 8 bases, with 17 bases between them. Germline-derived CDR1 and CDR2 are SGDLS and YYNGEE. The CDR3 sequence is 14 residues long.

V and J are TRBV28 and TRBJ1-5; D not resolved. With 3 bases removed from V and 7 bases from J, the gap between germline ends came to 16 bases. The CDR3 has 15 residues. Germline CDR1 reads MDHEN; CDR2 reads SYDVKM. The CDR3 loop is CASSFGASSWQPQHF. DNA of the CDR3: TGTGCCAGCAGTTTTGGCGCTTCATCTTGGCAGCCCCAGCATTTT.